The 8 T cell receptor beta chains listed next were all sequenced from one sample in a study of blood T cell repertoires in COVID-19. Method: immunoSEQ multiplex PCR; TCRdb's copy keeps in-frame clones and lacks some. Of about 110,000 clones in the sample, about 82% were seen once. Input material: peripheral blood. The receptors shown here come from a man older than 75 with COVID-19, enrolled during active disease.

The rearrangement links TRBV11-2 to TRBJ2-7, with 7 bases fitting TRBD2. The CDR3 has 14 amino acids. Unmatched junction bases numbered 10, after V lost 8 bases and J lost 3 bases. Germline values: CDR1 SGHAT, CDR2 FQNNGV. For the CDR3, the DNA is TGTGCCAGCTTTGGGGGGGGATACAGCTACGAGCAGTACTTC. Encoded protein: CASFGGGYSYEQYF.

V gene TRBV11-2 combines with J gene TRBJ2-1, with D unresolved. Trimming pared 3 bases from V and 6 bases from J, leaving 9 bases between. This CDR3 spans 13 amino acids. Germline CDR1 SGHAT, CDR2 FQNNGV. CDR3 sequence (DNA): TGTGCCAGCAGCTTCCCAGCGAGCAATGAGCAGTTCTTC. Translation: CASSFPASNEQFF. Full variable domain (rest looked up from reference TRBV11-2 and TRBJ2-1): EAGVAQSPRYKIIEKRQSVAFWCNPISGHATLYWYQQILGQGPKLLIQFQNNGVVDDSQLPKDRFSAERLKGVDSTLKIQPAKLEDSAVYLCASSFPASNEQFFGPGTRLTVL.

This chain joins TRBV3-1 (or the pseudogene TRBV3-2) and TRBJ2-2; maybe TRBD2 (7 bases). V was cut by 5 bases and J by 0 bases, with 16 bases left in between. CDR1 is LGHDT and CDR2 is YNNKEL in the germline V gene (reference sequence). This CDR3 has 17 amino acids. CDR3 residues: CASSRERGGSNTGELFF. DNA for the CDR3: TGTGCCAGCAGCAGAGAAAGGGGGGGATCGAACACCGGGGAGCTGTTTTTT.

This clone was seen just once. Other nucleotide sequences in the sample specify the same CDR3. The CDR3 nucleotides are TGCGCCAGCAGTAATGGAGGGGGCGACTATGGCTACACCTTC. Translating gives CASSNGGGDYGYTF. The chain employs TRBV5-1 and TRBJ1-2, with 7 bases fitting TRBD1. Germline V CDR1 and CDR2: SGHRS, YFSETQ. V shed 5 bases and J 3 bases; nucleotides not matched to a gene: 7. This CDR3 is 14 amino acids long.

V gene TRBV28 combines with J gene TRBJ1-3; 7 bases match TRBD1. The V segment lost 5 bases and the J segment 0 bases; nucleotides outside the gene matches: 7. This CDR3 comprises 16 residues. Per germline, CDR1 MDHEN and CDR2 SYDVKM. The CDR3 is CASSPGTASSGNTIYF. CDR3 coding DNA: TGTGCCAGCAGTCCCGGGACAGCCAGCTCTGGAAACACCATATATTTT. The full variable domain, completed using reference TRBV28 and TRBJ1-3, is DVKVTQSSRYLVKRTGEKVFLECVQDMDHENMFWYRQDPGLGLRLIYFSYDVKMKEKGDIPEGYSVSREKKERFSLILESASTNQTSMYLCASSPGTASSGNTIYFGEGSWLTVV.

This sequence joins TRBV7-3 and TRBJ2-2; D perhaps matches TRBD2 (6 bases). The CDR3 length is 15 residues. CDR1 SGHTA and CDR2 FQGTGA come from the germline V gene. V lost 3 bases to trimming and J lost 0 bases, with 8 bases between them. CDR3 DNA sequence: TGTGCCAGCAGCTTCGGGAGAGCGAACACCGGGGAGCTGTTTTTT. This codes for CASSFGRANTGELFF. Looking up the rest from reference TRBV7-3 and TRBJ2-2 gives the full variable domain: GAGVSQTPSNKVTEKGKYVELRCDPISGHTALYWYRQSLGQGPEFLIYFQGTGAADDSGLPNDRFFAVRPEGSVSTLKIQRTERGDSAVYLCASSFGRANTGELFFGEGSRLTVL.

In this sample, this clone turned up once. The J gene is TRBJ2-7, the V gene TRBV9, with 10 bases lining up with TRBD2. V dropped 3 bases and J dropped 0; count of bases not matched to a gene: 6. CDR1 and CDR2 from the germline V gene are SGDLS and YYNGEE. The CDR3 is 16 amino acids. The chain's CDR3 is CASSAEGLANSYEQYF. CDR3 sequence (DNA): TGTGCCAGCAGCGCCGAGGGACTAGCGAACTCCTACGAGCAGTACTTC.

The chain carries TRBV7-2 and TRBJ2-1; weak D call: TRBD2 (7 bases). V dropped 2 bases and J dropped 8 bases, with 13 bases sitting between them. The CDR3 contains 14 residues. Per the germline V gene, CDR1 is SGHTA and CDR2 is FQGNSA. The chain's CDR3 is CASSLSRGGDEQFF. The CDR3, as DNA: TGTGCCAGCAGCTTATCTAGAGGGGGGGATGAGCAGTTCTTC.